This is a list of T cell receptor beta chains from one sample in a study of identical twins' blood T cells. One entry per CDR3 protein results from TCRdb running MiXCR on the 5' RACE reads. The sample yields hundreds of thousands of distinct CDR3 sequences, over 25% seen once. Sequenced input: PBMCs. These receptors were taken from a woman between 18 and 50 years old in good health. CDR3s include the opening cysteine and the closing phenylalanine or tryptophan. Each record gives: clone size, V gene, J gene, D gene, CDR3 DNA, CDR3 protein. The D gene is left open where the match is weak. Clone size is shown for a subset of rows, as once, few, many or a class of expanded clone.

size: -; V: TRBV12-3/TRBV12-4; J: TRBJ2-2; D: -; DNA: TGTGCCAGCAGAGAACAGGGCAGCACCGGGGAGCTGTTTTTT; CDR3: CASREQGSTGELFF
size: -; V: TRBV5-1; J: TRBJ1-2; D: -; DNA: TGCGCCAGCAAAGGAGACTATGGCTACACCTTC; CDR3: CASKGDYGYTF
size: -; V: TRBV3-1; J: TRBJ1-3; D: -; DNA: TGTGCCAGCAGTAGACAGGTCTCTGGAAACACCATATATTTT; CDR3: CASSRQVSGNTIYF
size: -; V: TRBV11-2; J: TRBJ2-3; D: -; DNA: TGTGCCAGCAGACTTGCCGGGATCCTGTCAGGAGATACGCAGTATTTT; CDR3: CASRLAGILSGDTQYF
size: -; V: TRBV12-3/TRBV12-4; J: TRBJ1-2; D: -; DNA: TGTGCCAGCAGTTTCAGGGGCTTCTATGGCTACACCTTC; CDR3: CASSFRGFYGYTF
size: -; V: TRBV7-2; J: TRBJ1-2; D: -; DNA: TGTGCCAGCACCCAAACACCCCGACAGAACTATGGCTACACCTTC; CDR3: CASTQTPRQNYGYTF
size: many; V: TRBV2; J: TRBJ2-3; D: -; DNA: TGTGCCAGCAGGCCGACAAGCACAGATACGCAGTATTTT; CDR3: CASRPTSTDTQYF
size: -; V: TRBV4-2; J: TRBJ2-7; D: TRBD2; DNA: TGTGCCAGCAGGCTCGGGGGGACCTTTGACGAGCAGTACTTC; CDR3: CASRLGGTFDEQYF
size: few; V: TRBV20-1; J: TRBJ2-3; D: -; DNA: TGCAGTGCTAGAGATAGCGGAATAGATACGCAGTATTTT; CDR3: CSARDSGIDTQYF
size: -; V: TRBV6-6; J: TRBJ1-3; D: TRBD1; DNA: TGTGCCAGCAGTTACAATAGACAGGGAGAAAACACCATATATTTT; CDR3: CASSYNRQGENTIYF
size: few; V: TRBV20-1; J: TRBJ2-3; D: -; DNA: TGCAGTGCTAGAGATCCGACGGGGCAGACGTTCACAGATACGCAGTATTTT; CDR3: CSARDPTGQTFTDTQYF
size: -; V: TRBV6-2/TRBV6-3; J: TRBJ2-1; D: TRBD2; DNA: TGTGCCAGCAGTTCCGAGACTAGCGGGAGAGGCAATGAGCAGTTCTTC; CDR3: CASSSETSGRGNEQFF
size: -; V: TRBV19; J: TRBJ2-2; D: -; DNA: TGTGCCAGTACCCGACAAATGAACACCGGGGAGCTGTTTTTT; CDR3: CASTRQMNTGELFF
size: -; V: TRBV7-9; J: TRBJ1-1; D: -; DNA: TGTGCCAGCAGCTCCTTAAGTGAGGTCACTGAAGCTTTCTTT; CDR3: CASSSLSEVTEAFF
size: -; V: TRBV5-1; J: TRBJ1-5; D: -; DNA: TGCGCCAGCAGCCCCGACCCGAATAGCAATCAGCCCCAGCATTTT; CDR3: CASSPDPNSNQPQHF
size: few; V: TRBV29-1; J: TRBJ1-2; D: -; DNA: TGCAGCGTTGAGCCCCGGGCAGTCTATGGCTACACCTTC; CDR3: CSVEPRAVYGYTF
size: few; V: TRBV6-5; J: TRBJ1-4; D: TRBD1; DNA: TGTGCCAGCAGTTACGTAACAGGGGCGGGTGAAAAACTGTTTTTT; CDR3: CASSYVTGAGEKLFF
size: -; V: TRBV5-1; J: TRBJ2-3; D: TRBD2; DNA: TGCGCCAGCAGCTTGGGTAGCGGGGGAACCGCCTCTAGCACAGATACGCAGTATTTT; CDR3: CASSLGSGGTASSTDTQYF
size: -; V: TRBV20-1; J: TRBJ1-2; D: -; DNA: TGCAGTGCTAGTGAGGACTACTATGGCTACACCTTC; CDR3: CSASEDYYGYTF
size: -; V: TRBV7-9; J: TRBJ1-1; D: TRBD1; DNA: TGTGCCAGCAGCTCCCCCGGGACAGGGAGGGGAGCTTTCTTT; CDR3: CASSSPGTGRGAFF
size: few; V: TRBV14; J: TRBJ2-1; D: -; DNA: TGTGCCAGCAGCCAAGTTACTGGTTACAATGAGCAGTTCTTC; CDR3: CASSQVTGYNEQFF
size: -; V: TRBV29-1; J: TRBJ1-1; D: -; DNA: TGCAGCGTTGAGGATCCTACTGGACCTGAAGCTTTCTTT; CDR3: CSVEDPTGPEAFF
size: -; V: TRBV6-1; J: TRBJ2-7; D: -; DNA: TGTGCCAGCAGGGCCTTGGGGGTCCGAATCTACGAGCAGTACTTC; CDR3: CASRALGVRIYEQYF
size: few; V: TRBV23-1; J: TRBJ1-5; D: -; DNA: TGCGCCACCCTGGGCGGGAATCAGCCCCAGCATTTT; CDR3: CATLGGNQPQHF
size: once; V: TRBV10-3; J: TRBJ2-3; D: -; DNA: TGTGCCATCAGGGCAGGGAACACAGATACGCAGTATTTT; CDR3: CAIRAGNTDTQYF
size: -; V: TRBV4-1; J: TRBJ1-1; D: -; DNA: TGCGCCAGCAGCCAGGATAGTGGACGGAGGGACACTGAAGCTTTCTTT; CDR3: CASSQDSGRRDTEAFF
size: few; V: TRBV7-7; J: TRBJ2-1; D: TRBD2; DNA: TGTGCTAGCAGCTTAAACCCTAGCGGGGCCTACAATGAGCAGTTCTTC; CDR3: CASSLNPSGAYNEQFF